The sequence of this T cell receptor beta chain was determined in a study of cytomegalovirus exposure and HLA in healthy donors. Overall study results and limits: Later analysis associated a missense DCLRE1C variant with TCR beta V- and J-gene trimming. The study reported that TCR beta sequences accurately predicted HLA-A and HLA-B alleles in most subjects. Later on, an analysis found that several of the most significant clusters appeared to be linked to common viral pathogens, which included parvovirus B19.

About this clone itself: Its antigen is not known.

The CDR3 is 14 residues long. Trimming took 4 bases from V and 10 from J, leaving 19 bases between them. Germline V gene data show CDR1 as SGHAT and CDR2 as FQNNGV. It was with 60 Vbeta and 13 Jbeta primers that the PCR ran. Original handling: Later reanalysis found 80 million or so unique TCR beta chains, approximately 11 million of them shared. The table came from immunoSEQ multiplex PCR; TCRdb's copy has only in-frame clones and leaves some out. The V and J calls and clone size were taken over from that table, and D and trimming were inferred from the DNA. The sample yields roughly 200,000 clones, around 79% seen once.

The TCR originated in a woman younger than 45 in good health and CMV-seropositive. Sequenced: PBMCs. J is TRBJ1-1 and V is TRBV11-2; TRBD1 might be the D (6 bases). The CDR3 coding sequence is TGTGCCAGCAGCTGGAACAGGGTGCGGGTTGGAGCTTTCTTT. It yields the protein CASSWNRVRVGAFF.